This entry is about one T cell receptor (beta chain). Methods used by the authors: Filtering differed, since immunoSEQ gave only junction sequences and no quality scores. Clones were sequenced by immunoSEQ multiplex PCR, and TCRdb holds only the in-frame ones, with some missing. The D gene and trimming were derived from the DNA, and the V and J assignments and clone size from that table. The sample yields around 1,900,000 clones, 93% seen once. The CDR3 length is 14 residues. V was clipped by 4 bases and J by 6 bases, with 15 bases between them. Germline CDR1 is LGHNA and CDR2 is YSLEER. These data are taken from a study of shared clonotypes between healthy human individuals. Terminally differentiated effector memory CD45RA+ cells were left out of the naive CD8 fraction, which was CD45RO-negative and positively selected for CCR7.

This sequence originates from a man in his late teens or twenties in good health. Some clones in this sample may be carry-over from other donors' samples. V is TRBV4-3 and J is TRBJ1-2, with a weak D call TRBD1 (5 bases). Sequenced sample: naive CD8+ T cells from PBMCs. The CDR3 here is CASSRDAGTDGYTF. In DNA form, the CDR3 reads TGCGCCAGCAGCCGGGACGCCGGGACCGATGGCTACACCTTC.